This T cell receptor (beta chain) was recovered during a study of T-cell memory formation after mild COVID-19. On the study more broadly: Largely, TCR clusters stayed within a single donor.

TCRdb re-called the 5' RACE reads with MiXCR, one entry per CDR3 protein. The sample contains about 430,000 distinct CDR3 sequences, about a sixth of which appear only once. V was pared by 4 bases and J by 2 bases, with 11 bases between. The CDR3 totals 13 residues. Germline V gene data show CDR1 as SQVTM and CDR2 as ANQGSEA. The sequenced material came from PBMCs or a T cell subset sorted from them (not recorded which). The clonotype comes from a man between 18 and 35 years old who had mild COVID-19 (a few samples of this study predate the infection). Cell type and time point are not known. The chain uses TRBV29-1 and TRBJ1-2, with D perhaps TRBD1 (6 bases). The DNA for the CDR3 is TGCAGCGTTGCGTTGACAGGCAACTATGGCTACACCTTC. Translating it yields CSVALTGNYGYTF.